This T cell receptor (beta chain) was captured by sequencing in a study of CD8+ T cells in alopecia areata. Worth noting for this clone: Its antigen is unknown.

General observations from the study: Clonality exceeded that of normal scalp in lesional scalp, most notably in alopecia totalis/universalis. Sharing of TCRs across patients appeared less clear than in mice, possibly for HLA-related reasons. Tissue-resident alphabeta T cells belonging to normal skin likewise get sequenced within scalp specimens.

Per germline, CDR1 SGHAT and CDR2 FQNNGV. The CDR3 extends over 14 amino acids. Trimming pared 1 base from V and 1 base from J, leaving 6 bases between. Once RNA had been extracted, it was reverse transcribed into cDNA to act as the sequencing template. TCRdb keeps only in-frame clones here, not all; method: immunoSEQ multiplex PCR. The repertoire holds under 150,000 clones, with around two thirds as singletons. The chain has TRBV11-2 and TRBJ2-3; D is ambiguous. This TCR was recovered from a human donor in good health. Sequences were obtained from CD8+ T cells sorted from blood. Here the CDR3 DNA reads TGTGCCAGCAGCTTAGCGGAAGGCACAGATACGCAGTATTTT. It translates to CASSLAEGTDTQYF.